The 21 T cell receptor beta chains given below trace back to one sample, sequenced in a study of blood T cell repertoires in COVID-19 (dated by TCRdb to about 2020). Library creation used the immunoSEQ multiplex PCR assay. The table was pulled from immuneACCESS by TCRdb, which kept in-frame rearrangements only. Such tables lose some clones; where checked, under half of the loss comes from unresolved V genes, and the rest has no known cause. The sample table shows approximately 490,000 clones, and around 90% are seen once. The ten largest account for 0.7% of the sample. Input material: PBMCs or T cells enriched from blood (not recorded which). The receptor set was obtained from a woman aged 18 to 35 who had recovered from COVID-19.

This clone occurred a few times. This sequence joins TRBV2 and TRBJ1-2; 9 bases agree with TRBD1. The CDR3 loop spans 15 amino acids. V lost 8 bases and J lost 5; bases outside the gene matches: 12. In germline, CDR1 is SNHLY, CDR2 FYNNEI. CDR3 nucleotides: TGTGCCAGCCAAGAGCGGGACAGGGATCAGTATGGCTACACCTTC. Its protein is CASQERDRDQYGYTF.

This clone came up a few times. The rearrangement uses TRBV12-3 or TRBV12-4 and TRBJ2-7; maybe TRBD1 (6 bases). The CDR3 consists of 13 residues. V lost 3 bases, J lost 7 bases, and 13 bases lay in between. CDR3 loop: CASSLDSTGEQYF. The CDR3 DNA follows: TGTGCCAGCAGTTTGGACAGCACGGGGGAGCAGTACTTC.

The chain combines TRBV4-1 with TRBJ1-2; no firm D call. From germline, CDR1 is MGHRA and CDR2 YSYEKL. The ends were cut back, 0 bases at V and 1 base at J, with 12 bases in the middle. The CDR3 is 16 residues long. The CDR3 protein is CASSQDMGNDNYGYTF. CDR3 in DNA: TGCGCCAGCAGCCAAGATATGGGCAATGATAACTATGGCTACACCTTC.

The chain uses TRBV3-1 (or the pseudogene TRBV3-2) and TRBJ2-3, with TRBD2 as a possible D gene (5 bases). The germline V and J ends were trimmed by 1 base and 3 bases, with 8 bases remaining between them. This CDR3 is built from 14 residues. The germline V gene encodes CDR1 LGHDT and CDR2 YNNKEL (reference sequence). CDR3 DNA sequence: TGTGCCAGCAGCCAAGGGCCGGGAACAGATACGCAGTATTTT. It codes for CASSQGPGTDTQYF.

This chain joins TRBV6-5 and TRBJ1-3, with a tentative D call TRBD1 (5 bases). Germline V gene data show CDR1 as MNHEY and CDR2 as SVGAGI. Trimming stripped 5 bases from V and 5 bases from J, with 13 bases between. The CDR3 has 14 amino acids. CDR3 in DNA: TGTGCCAGCAGTCCGACAGATGTACGAAACACCATATATTTT. The encoded protein is CASSPTDVRNTIYF.

The gene calls are TRBV6-5 and TRBJ1-2, with a weak D call TRBD1 (5 bases). Per germline, CDR1 MNHEY and CDR2 SVGAGI. The germline V and J ends were trimmed by 4 bases and 0 bases, with 15 bases remaining between them. The CDR3 extends over 16 amino acids. CDR3 sequence: CASSLGRGSPNYGYTF. The CDR3 DNA is TGTGCCAGCAGTTTGGGTCGGGGGAGCCCTAACTATGGCTACACCTTC.

The J gene is TRBJ2-5, the V gene TRBV29-1, with D possibly matching TRBD1 (7 bases). The CDR3 covers 13 residues. Germline loops: CDR1 SQVTM, CDR2 ANQGSEA. With 3 bases removed from V and 3 bases from J, the gap between germline ends came to 11 bases. The CDR3 DNA reads TGCAGCGTTGAGGAGGGACAGAAAGAGACCCAGTACTTC. It codes for CSVEEGQKETQYF.

This chain uses TRBV7-8 with TRBJ1-5, with 7 bases matching TRBD1. Germline values: CDR1 SGHVS, CDR2 FQNEAQ. The CDR3 consists of 13 residues. V trimming: 6 bases; J trimming: 4 bases; junction bases outside the gene matches: 3. CDR3 bases: TGTGCCAGCAGGGTGGACAGGAATCAGCCCCAGCATTTT. The encoded protein is CASRVDRNQPQHF.

The chain has TRBV19 and TRBJ1-2, with TRBD1 matching 7 bases. The J segment lost 4 bases and the V segment lost 5 bases, leaving 10 bases of the junction unmatched. The V gene's germline CDR1 is LNHDA and CDR2 SQIVND (reference sequence). CDR3 length equals 15 residues. CDR3 sequence: CASSALGDSSYGYTF. The CDR3 region has the DNA TGTGCCAGTAGTGCGCTAGGGGACAGCTCCTATGGCTACACCTTC.

The V call is TRBV5-1, the J call TRBJ2-1; 7 bases fit TRBD1. Germline trimming cut 4 bases from V and 5 bases from J; bases unmatched to any gene: 3. CDR3 length: 13 residues. In germline, CDR1 is SGHRS, CDR2 YFSETQ. The DNA of the CDR3 is TGCGCCAGCAGCCCGGGACAGCACAATGAGCAGTTCTTC. As protein: CASSPGQHNEQFF.

The chain couples TRBV21-1 to TRBJ2-7; TRBD2 was called by the table and not checked on the DNA. TRBV21-1 is marked as a pseudogene. The CDR3 is made up of 12 amino acids. The DNA of the CDR3 is TGTGCCAGCAGCAAAGGGAGGGTCGAGCAGTACTTC. Its translation: CASSKGRVEQYF.

The J gene is TRBJ1-6, the V gene TRBV2, with 9 bases fitting TRBD1. V was pared by 6 bases and J by 9 bases, with 6 bases of the junction left unmatched. Germline CDR1 reads SNHLY; CDR2 reads FYNNEI. The CDR3 spans 14 residues. The CDR3 loop is CASRRGQGPSPLHF. The CDR3 nucleotides read TGTGCCAGCAGGAGGGGACAGGGCCCTTCACCCCTCCACTTT.

V and J are TRBV19 and TRBJ1-4, with 7 bases identical to TRBD1. V dropped 8 bases and J dropped 10; count of bases not matched to a gene: 4. The germline V gene encodes CDR1 LNHDA and CDR2 SQIVND (reference sequence). This CDR3 comprises 11 residues. CDR3 residues: CASYRGGKLFF. The CDR3 DNA follows: TGTGCCAGTTACAGGGGCGGAAAACTGTTTTTT.

V and J are TRBV6-1 and TRBJ1-4; D remains ambiguous. Per germline, CDR1 MNHNS and CDR2 SASEGT. The CDR3 is 15 amino acids. The ends were cut back, 0 bases at V and 8 bases at J, with 13 bases in the middle. The CDR3 loop is CASSEAGRVAEKLFF. In DNA, the CDR3 is TGTGCCAGCAGTGAAGCAGGGCGGGTAGCGGAAAAACTGTTTTTT.

J is TRBJ1-5 and V is TRBV20-1; D possibly corresponds to TRBD1 (6 bases). Germline CDR1 reads DFQATT; CDR2 reads SNEGSKA (reference sequence). V lost 3 bases and J 10 bases, leaving 19 bases between the germline ends. CDR3 size: 14 residues. The CDR3 loop reads CSASFTGQALPQHF. CDR3 sequence (DNA): TGCAGTGCTAGTTTTACAGGGCAGGCACTACCCCAGCATTTT.

The rearrangement links TRBV19 to TRBJ2-7; D perhaps matches TRBD2 (7 bases). The CDR3 totals 15 residues. Germline V gene sequence: CDR1 LNHDA, CDR2 SQIVND (reference sequence). V gave up 3 bases and J gave up 0 bases, with 12 bases separating them. The CDR3 DNA sequence: TGTGCCAGTAGTATCGGCGGGGGCCCCTCCTACGAGCAGTACTTC. Its translation: CASSIGGGPSYEQYF.

V usage is TRBV6-5 and J usage is TRBJ1-3; D may be TRBD1 (5 bases). The CDR3 is made up of 14 amino acids. The germline CDR1 and CDR2 sequences are MNHEY and SVGAGI. The germline V and J ends were trimmed by 9 bases and 0 bases, with 12 bases remaining between them. CDR3: CASGAGFSGNTIYF. The CDR3 bases are TGTGCCAGTGGGGCCGGATTCTCTGGAAACACCATATATTTT.

The chain links TRBV2 to TRBJ2-5; 7 bases are shared with TRBD1. This CDR3 region has 14 residues. From germline, CDR1 is SNHLY and CDR2 FYNNEI. V shed 6 bases and J 1 base; nucleotides not matched to a gene: 5. CDR3 residues: CASRPQGIQETQYF. The DNA for the CDR3 is TGTGCCAGCAGACCACAGGGGATCCAAGAGACCCAGTACTTC.

This rearrangement joins TRBV28 to TRBJ1-2; TRBD1 aligns across 9 bases. The CDR3 extends over 15 amino acids. V lost 6 bases to trimming and J lost 2 bases; unmatched junction nucleotides: 7. Germline V CDR1 and CDR2: MDHEN, SYDVKM. CDR3 nucleotides: TGTGCCAGCAGGACGGGACAGGGCCCCAACTATGGCTACACCTTC. It is translated as CASRTGQGPNYGYTF.

This chain links TRBV9 with TRBJ1-2; 8 bases fit TRBD1. The CDR3 sequence is 15 residues long. From germline, CDR1 is SGDLS and CDR2 YYNGEE. V lost 1 base, J lost 7 bases, and 9 bases stayed unmatched. The CDR3 DNA follows: TGTGCCAGCAGCGTAAGTTTCGGACAGGGAGGTGGCTACACCTTC. Protein: CASSVSFGQGGGYTF.

The chain joins TRBV6-5 to TRBJ1-5, with 10 bases matching TRBD1. CDR3 length equals 14 residues. V shed 8 bases and J 3 bases; nucleotides not matched to a gene: 4. Germline V gene data show CDR1 as MNHEY and CDR2 as SVGAGI. As DNA, the CDR3 is TGTGCCAGCGGCGGACAGGGGGACAATCAGCCCCAGCATTTT. It codes for CASGGQGDNQPQHF.